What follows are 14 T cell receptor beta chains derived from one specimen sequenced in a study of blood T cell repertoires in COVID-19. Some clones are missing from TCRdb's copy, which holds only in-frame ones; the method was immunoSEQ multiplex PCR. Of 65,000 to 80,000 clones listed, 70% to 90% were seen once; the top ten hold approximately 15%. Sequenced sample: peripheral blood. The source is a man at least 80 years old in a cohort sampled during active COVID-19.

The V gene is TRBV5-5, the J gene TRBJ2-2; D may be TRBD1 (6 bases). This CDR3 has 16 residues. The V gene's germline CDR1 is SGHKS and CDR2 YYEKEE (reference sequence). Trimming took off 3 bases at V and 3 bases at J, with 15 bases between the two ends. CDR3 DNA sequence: TGTGCCAGCAGCTCCAGCCAGGGGTCTTACACCGGGGAGCTGTTTTTT. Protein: CASSSSQGSYTGELFF.

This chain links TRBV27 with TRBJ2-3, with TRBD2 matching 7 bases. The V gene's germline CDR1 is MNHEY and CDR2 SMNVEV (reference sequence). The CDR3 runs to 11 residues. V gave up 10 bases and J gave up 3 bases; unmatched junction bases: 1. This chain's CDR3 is CATGGTDTQYF. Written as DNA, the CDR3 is TGTGCCACGGGGGGTACAGATACGCAGTATTTT.

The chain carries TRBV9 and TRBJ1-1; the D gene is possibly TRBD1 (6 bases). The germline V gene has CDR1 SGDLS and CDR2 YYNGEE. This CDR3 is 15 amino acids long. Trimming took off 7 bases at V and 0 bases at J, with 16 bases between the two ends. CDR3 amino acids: CASDPGTGMNTEAFF. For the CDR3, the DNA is TGTGCCAGCGACCCAGGAACAGGGATGAACACTGAAGCTTTCTTT.

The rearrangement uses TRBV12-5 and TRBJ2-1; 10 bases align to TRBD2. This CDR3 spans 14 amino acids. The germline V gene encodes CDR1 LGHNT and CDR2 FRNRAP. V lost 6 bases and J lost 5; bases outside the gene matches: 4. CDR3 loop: CASGPGLADNEQFF. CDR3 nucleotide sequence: TGTGCTAGTGGACCCGGACTAGCGGACAATGAGCAGTTCTTC. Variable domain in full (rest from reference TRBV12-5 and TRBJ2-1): DARVTQTPRHKVTEMGQEVTMRCQPILGHNTVFWYRQTMMQGLELLAYFRNRAPLDDSGMPKDRFSAEMPDATLATLKIQPSEPRDSAVYFCASGPGLADNEQFFGPGTRLTVL.

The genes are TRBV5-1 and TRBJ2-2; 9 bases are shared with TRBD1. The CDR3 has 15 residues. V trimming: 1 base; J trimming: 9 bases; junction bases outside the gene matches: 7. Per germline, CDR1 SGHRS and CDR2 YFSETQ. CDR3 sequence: CASSLLTGGGRELFF. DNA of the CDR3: TGCGCCAGCAGCTTGTTAACAGGGGGCGGCCGGGAGCTGTTTTTT. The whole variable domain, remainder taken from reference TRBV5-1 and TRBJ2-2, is KAGVTQTPRYLIKTRGQQVTLSCSPISGHRSVSWYQQTPGQGLQFLFEYFSETQRNKGNFPGRFSGRQFSNSRSEMNVSTLELGDSALYLCASSLLTGGGRELFFGEGSRLTVL.

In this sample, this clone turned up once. The CDR3 nucleotides read TGTGCCACCAGCAGAGATCCCCAGGCTCAAGAGACCCAGTACTTC. Translation: CATSRDPQAQETQYF. The rearrangement uses TRBV15 and TRBJ2-5; D call uncertain. Germline assignment: CDR1 LNHNV and CDR2 YYDKDF (reference sequence). The CDR3 sequence is 15 residues long. V was pared by 0 bases and J by 2 bases, with 10 bases between.

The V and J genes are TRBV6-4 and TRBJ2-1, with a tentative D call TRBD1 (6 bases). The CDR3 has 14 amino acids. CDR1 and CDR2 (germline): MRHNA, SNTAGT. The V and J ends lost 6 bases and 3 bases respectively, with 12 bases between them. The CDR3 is CASSPTGHYNEQFF. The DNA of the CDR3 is TGTGCCAGCAGCCCGACAGGCCACTACAATGAGCAGTTCTTC.

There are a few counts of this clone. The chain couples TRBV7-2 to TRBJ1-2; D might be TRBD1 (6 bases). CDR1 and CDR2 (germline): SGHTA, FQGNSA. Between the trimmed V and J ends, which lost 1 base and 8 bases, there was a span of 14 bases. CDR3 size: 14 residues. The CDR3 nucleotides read TGTGCCAGCAGCTTAGTGTTGGGGGCAGAAGGCTACACCTTC. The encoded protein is CASSLVLGAEGYTF. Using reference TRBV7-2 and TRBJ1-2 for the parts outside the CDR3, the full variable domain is GAGVSQSPSNKVTEKGKDVELRCDPISGHTALYWYRQSLGQGLEFLIYFQGNSAPDKSGLPSDRFSAERTGGSVSTLTIQRTQQEDSAVYLCASSLVLGAEGYTFGSGTRLTVV.

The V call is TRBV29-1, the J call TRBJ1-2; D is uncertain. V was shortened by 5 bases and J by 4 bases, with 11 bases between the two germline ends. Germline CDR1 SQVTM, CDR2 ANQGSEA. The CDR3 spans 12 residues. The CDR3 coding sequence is TGCAGCGTTCAACAGACTACCTATGGCTACACCTTC. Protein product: CSVQQTTYGYTF.

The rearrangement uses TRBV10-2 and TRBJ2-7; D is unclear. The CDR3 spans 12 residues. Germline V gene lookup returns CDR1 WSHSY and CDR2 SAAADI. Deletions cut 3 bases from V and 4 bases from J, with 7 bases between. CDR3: CASSERGYEQYV. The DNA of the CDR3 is TGCGCCAGCAGTGAAAGAGGATACGAGCAGTACGTC.

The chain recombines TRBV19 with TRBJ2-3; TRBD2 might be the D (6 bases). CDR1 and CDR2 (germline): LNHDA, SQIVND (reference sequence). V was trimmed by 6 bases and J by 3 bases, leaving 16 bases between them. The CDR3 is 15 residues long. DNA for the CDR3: TGTGCCAGTAGAACCGGGACCCGGGGGACAGATACGCAGTATTTT. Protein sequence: CASRTGTRGTDTQYF.

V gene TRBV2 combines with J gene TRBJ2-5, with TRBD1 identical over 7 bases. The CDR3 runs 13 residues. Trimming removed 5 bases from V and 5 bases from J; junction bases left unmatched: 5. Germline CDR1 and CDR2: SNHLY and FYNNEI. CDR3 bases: TGTGCCAGCAGTACGGGACAGCGGGAGACCCAGTACTTC. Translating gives CASSTGQRETQYF. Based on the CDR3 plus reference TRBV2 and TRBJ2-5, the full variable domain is EPEVTQTPSHQVTQMGQEVILRCVPISNHLYFYWYRQILGQKVEFLVSFYNNEISEKSEIFDDQFSVERPDGSNFTLKIRSTKLEDSAMYFCASSTGQRETQYFGPGTRLLVL.

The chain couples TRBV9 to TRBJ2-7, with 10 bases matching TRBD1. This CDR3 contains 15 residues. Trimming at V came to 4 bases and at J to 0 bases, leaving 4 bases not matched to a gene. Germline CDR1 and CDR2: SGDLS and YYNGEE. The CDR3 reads CASSPRQGASYEQYF. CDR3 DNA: TGTGCCAGCAGCCCCCGACAGGGGGCCTCCTACGAGCAGTACTTC. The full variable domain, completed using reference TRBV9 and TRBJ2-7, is DSGVTQTPKHLITATGQRVTLRCSPRSGDLSVYWYQQSLDQGLQFLIQYYNGEERAKGNILERFSAQQFPDLHSELNLSSLELGDSALYFCASSPRQGASYEQYFGPGTRLTVT.

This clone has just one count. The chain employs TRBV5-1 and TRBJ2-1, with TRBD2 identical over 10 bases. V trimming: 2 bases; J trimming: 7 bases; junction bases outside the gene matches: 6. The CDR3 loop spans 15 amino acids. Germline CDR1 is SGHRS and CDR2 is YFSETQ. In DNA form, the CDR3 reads TGCGCCAGCAGCTTCGGGTCTAGCGGGGGTAATGAGCAGTTCTTC. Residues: CASSFGSSGGNEQFF.